The 22 T cell receptor beta chains presented below share a single source sample, sequenced in a study of T and B cells in COVID-19 patients. Multiplex PCR with BIOMED2 TRB-A/B primer pools amplified TRB rearrangements. MiXCR, run by TCRdb on the multiplex PCR reads, gives a single entry per CDR3 protein. The repertoire holds some 6,300 distinct CDR3 sequences, 33% seen once, with 57% in the top ten. Each TRB amplification used roughly 250-550 ng of genomic DNA from blood. Sequencing was carried out using blood. The origin of the receptors is a human donor with active COVID-19.

This clonotype was seen many times. The chain employs TRBV6-5 and TRBJ2-1; D not certain. V was clipped by 7 bases and J by 5 bases, with 12 bases between them. The CDR3 totals 13 residues. Per germline, CDR1 MNHEY and CDR2 SVGAGI. This CDR3 is CASMVFGNNEQFF. CDR3 nucleotides: TGTGCCAGCATGGTTTTTGGAAACAATGAGCAGTTCTTC.

This chain joins TRBV5-5 and TRBJ1-1, with D tentatively TRBD1 (6 bases). Germline CDR1 is SGHKS and CDR2 is YYEKEE (reference sequence). V was clipped by 0 bases and J by 1 base, with 13 bases between them. The CDR3 has 16 residues. The CDR3 coding sequence is TGTGCCAGCAGCTTGGTGGCCGGGACACCGAACACTGAAGCTTTCTTT. This sequence encodes CASSLVAGTPNTEAFF. Using reference TRBV5-5 and TRBJ1-1 for the parts outside the CDR3, the full variable domain is DAGVTQSPTHLIKTRGQQVTLRCSPISGHKSVSWYQQVLGQGPQFIFQYYEKEERGRGNFPDRFSARQFPNYSSELNVNALLLGDSALYLCASSLVAGTPNTEAFFGQGTRLTVV.

The rearrangement links TRBV20-1 to TRBJ1-5; TRBD1 is a possible D gene (6 bases). The CDR3 is made up of 13 amino acids. CDR1 is DFQATT and CDR2 is SNEGSKA in the germline V gene (reference sequence). V lost 7 bases and J lost 6, with 16 bases in between. The CDR3: CSGVQGLGQPQHF. The CDR3 nucleotides are TGCAGTGGTGTACAGGGCTTGGGTCAGCCCCAGCATTTT.

This rearrangement joins TRBV12-3 or TRBV12-4 to TRBJ1-2; 10 positions agree with TRBD1. Trimming cost V 5 bases and J 5 bases; bases outside gene matches: 14. CDR3 length: 17 amino acids. This CDR3 is CASSNTGQGSEGYGYTF. In DNA form, the CDR3 reads TGTGCCAGCAGTAACACGGGACAGGGGAGTGAAGGGTATGGCTACACCTTC.

This clonotype occurred a few times. The chain employs TRBV4-2 and TRBJ2-2, with TRBD2 matching 8 bases. This CDR3 has 14 amino acids. The V gene end was trimmed by 5 bases and the J gene end by 7 bases; junction bases not matched to a gene: 6. CDR1 and CDR2 from the germline V gene are LGHNA and YNFKEQ. The CDR3 reads CASSGSGRNGELFF. The CDR3 DNA reads as TGTGCCAGCAGCGGAAGCGGGAGAAACGGGGAGCTGTTTTTT.

This chain joins TRBV5-1 and TRBJ2-2, with D tentatively TRBD1 (5 bases). V was clipped by 4 bases and J by 1 base, with 8 bases between them. The CDR3 is made up of 14 amino acids. Germline V gene lookup returns CDR1 SGHRS and CDR2 YFSETQ. The CDR3 loop is CASSSGQNTGELFF. The DNA for the CDR3 is TGCGCCAGCAGCAGTGGACAGAACACCGGGGAGCTGTTTTTT.

A note on this clonotype: The conserved phenylalanine or tryptophan is not found at the CDR3 terminus, so this likely reflects a read error. The DNA is omitted, as the CDR3 cannot be located on it reliably, and the CDR3 follows TCRdb's listing. The chain couples TRBV5-3 to TRBJ2-3; TRBD1, the D gene given by the table, was not confirmed from the DNA. TRBV5-3 is an open reading frame whose function is uncertain. The CDR3 is 9 amino acids in total, end residues counted. Here the CDR3 reads CASAVGPLD.

V is TRBV12-3 or TRBV12-4 and J is TRBJ1-5; 8 bases match TRBD1. V was clipped by 5 bases and J by 2 bases; unmatched bases: 2. There are 14 residues in the CDR3. The CDR3 is CASSPGQGNQPQHF. DNA for the CDR3: TGTGCCAGCAGTCCGGGACAGGGCAATCAGCCCCAGCATTTT.

This CDR3 is CSARAATTTLRGTEAFF. The CDR3 bases are TGCAGTGCTAGAGCGGCGACAACGACCTTAAGGGGCACTGAAGCTTTCTTT. J is TRBJ1-1 and V is TRBV20-1; D is possibly TRBD1 (5 bases). V lost 1 base and J lost 4, with 22 bases in between. The germline CDR1 and CDR2 sequences are DFQATT and SNEGSKA (reference sequence). The CDR3 is made up of 17 amino acids.

V and J are TRBV18 and TRBJ2-1; possibly TRBD1 for D (5 bases). This CDR3 comprises 15 residues. The germline CDR1 and CDR2 sequences are KGHSH and LQKENI. With 2 bases removed from V and 4 bases from J, the gap between germline ends came to 12 bases. The CDR3 sequence: CASSPAGAPYNEQFF. In DNA form, the CDR3 reads TGTGCCAGCTCACCAGCTGGGGCCCCTTACAATGAGCAGTTCTTC.

By proportion, this clonotype is medium-sized. This rearrangement joins TRBV18 to TRBJ2-2; D call uncertain. CDR1 KGHSH and CDR2 LQKENI come from the germline V gene. Trimming took off 8 bases at V and 3 bases at J, with 16 bases between the two ends. This CDR3 is 15 amino acids long. The CDR3 coding sequence is TGTGCCAGCAACGAGGCAGCACAATACACCGGGGAGCTGTTTTTT. This gives the protein CASNEAAQYTGELFF.

This clonotype is judged medium-sized. The chain uses TRBV19 and TRBJ2-1; tentatively, D is TRBD1 or TRBD2 (7 bases each). Germline lookup yields CDR1 LNHDA and CDR2 SQIVND (reference sequence). V shed 6 bases and J shed 11 bases, with 26 bases lying between them. This CDR3 region has 16 residues. This chain's CDR3 is CASSTSGGGTRVQQFF. DNA for the CDR3: TGTGCCAGTAGCACTTCAGGGGGGGGGACAAGGGTTCAGCAGTTCTTC.

This chain links TRBV6-5 with TRBJ2-1; D not certain. Trimming took off 6 bases at V and 6 bases at J, with 18 bases between the two ends. CDR1 and CDR2 (germline): MNHEY, SVGAGI. The length of the CDR3 is 15 residues. This chain's CDR3 is CASRTWTIAGNEQFF. The CDR3 coding sequence is TGTGCCAGCAGAACTTGGACGATAGCCGGCAATGAGCAGTTCTTC.

The chain links TRBV20-1 to TRBJ2-1, with TRBD2 matching over 8 bases. This CDR3 region has 13 residues. Germline CDR1 DFQATT, CDR2 SNEGSKA (reference sequence). The CDR3 coding sequence is TGCAGACCCAGCGGGAGCTCCTACAATGAGCAGTTCTTC. Its translation: CRPSGSSYNEQFF.

Regarding this clonotype: The junction shows a germline mismatch at one end, possibly a read error. V usage is TRBV5-3 and J usage is TRBJ1-1, with D possibly matching TRBD1 (6 bases). TRBV5-3 is classed as an ORF, of uncertain function. The CDR3 length is 14 residues. The CDR3 DNA follows: TGCGCCAGCAGCCCCCAGGGGCAGGGCACTGAAGCTTTCTTT. Amino acid sequence: CASSPQGQGTEAFF.

This clonotype has only a few counts. The V and J genes are TRBV18 and TRBJ2-7; 12 positions match TRBD2. The V segment lost 2 bases and the J segment 2 bases; nucleotides outside the gene matches: 1. The CDR3 length is 15 residues. Germline CDR1 and CDR2: KGHSH and LQKENI. The CDR3 nucleotides read TGTGCCAGCTCACCAAGGACTAGCGGGGCCTACGAGCAGTACTTC. Translating gives CASSPRTSGAYEQYF.

CDR3 bases: TGTGCCAGCAGCGCTGACAGGAGGATCTCCTACGAGCAGTACTTC. Amino acids: CASSADRRISYEQYF. The V call is TRBV12-3 or TRBV12-4, the J call TRBJ2-7; D is perhaps TRBD1 (6 bases). V lost 6 bases and J 0 bases, leaving 15 bases between the germline ends. CDR3 length: 15 amino acids.

Turning to this clonotype: This clone may be a read error of a much larger clone one base away. The chain combines TRBV5-4 with TRBJ2-1, with a tentative D call TRBD2 (6 bases). CDR3 size: 16 residues. Germline CDR1 is SGHNT and CDR2 is YYREEE (reference sequence). The CDR3 loop reads CAGSLGGLSSYNEQFF. CDR3 bases: TGTGCCGGCAGCTTGGGGGGACTGAGCTCCTACAATGAGCAGTTCTTC.

The V gene is TRBV18, the J gene TRBJ2-1; D is unclear. This CDR3 is 16 amino acids long. Per the germline V gene, CDR1 is KGHSH and CDR2 is LQKENI. V shed 6 bases and J shed 5 bases, with 20 bases lying between them. This CDR3 is CASSKGTAPLNNEQFF. The DNA of the CDR3 is TGTGCCAGCTCCAAAGGAACGGCCCCGCTTAACAATGAGCAGTTCTTC.

Only a few counts were recorded for this clonotype. This chain joins TRBV6-5 and TRBJ1-1; D possibly corresponds to TRBD1 (5 bases). CDR1 is MNHEY and CDR2 is SVGAGI in the germline V gene. Trimming removed 5 bases at V and 0 bases at J, with 10 bases between. This CDR3 region has 14 residues. CDR3 residues: CASSRQRMNTEAFF. CDR3 sequence (DNA): TGTGCCAGCAGTCGACAGAGAATGAACACTGAAGCTTTCTTT.

This clonotype was seen a few times. The chain combines TRBV6-1 with TRBJ2-7, with 7 bases lining up with TRBD1. The germline V gene encodes CDR1 MNHNS and CDR2 SASEGT. V gave up 7 bases and J gave up 3 bases; unmatched junction bases: 6. This CDR3 is built from 13 residues. CDR3 in DNA: TGTGCCAGCACTAAGGGGGCGAGCTACGAGCAGTACTTC. This sequence encodes CASTKGASYEQYF.

The rearrangement links TRBV6-5 to TRBJ1-1, with D unclear. The V end was cut by 0 bases, the J end by 1 base, with 12 bases between. The CDR3 is 16 residues long. Germline V lookup: CDR1 MNHEY, CDR2 SVGAGI. As DNA, the CDR3 is TGTGCCAGCAGTTACTCAAGAAGGGTAGAGAACACTGAAGCTTTCTTT. It is translated as CASSYSRRVENTEAFF.